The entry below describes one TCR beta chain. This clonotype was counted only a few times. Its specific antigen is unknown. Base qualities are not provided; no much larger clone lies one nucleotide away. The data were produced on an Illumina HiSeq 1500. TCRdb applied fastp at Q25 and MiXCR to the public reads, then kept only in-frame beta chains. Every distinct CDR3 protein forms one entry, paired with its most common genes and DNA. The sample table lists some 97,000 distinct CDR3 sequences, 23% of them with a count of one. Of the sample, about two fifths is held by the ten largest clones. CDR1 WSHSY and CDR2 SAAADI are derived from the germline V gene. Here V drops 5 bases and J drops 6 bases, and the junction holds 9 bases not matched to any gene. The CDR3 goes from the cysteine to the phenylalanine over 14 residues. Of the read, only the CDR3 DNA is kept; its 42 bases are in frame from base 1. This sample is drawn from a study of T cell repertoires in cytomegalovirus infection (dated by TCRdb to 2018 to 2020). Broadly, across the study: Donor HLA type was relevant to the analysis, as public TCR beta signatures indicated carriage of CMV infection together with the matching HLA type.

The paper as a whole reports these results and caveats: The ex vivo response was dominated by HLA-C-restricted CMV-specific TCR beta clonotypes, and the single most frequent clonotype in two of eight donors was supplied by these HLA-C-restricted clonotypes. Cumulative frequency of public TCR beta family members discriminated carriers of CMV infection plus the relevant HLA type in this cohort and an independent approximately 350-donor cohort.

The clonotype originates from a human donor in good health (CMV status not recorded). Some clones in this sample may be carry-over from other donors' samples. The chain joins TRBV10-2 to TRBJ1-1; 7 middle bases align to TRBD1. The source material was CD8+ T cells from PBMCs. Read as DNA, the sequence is TGCGCCAGCAGTCTGCTAGGACAGGTCCCTGAAGCTTTCTTT. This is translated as CASSLLGQVPEAFF.